These 29 T cell receptor beta chains were sequenced from one sample in a study of T cells in Graves' hyperthyroidism and ophthalmopathy. Amplification targeted TCR beta CDR3 regions from RNA transcripts. The HTBI primer set drove a first-round RT-PCR of the TCR CDR3. Via MiXCR, TCRdb re-called the multiplex PCR reads, giving one row per CDR3 protein. Seen here are hundreds of thousands of distinct CDR3 sequences, about 20% observed once, and the top ten hold roughly 44%. Material: blood. The receptors were sampled from a middle-aged man with Graves' ophthalmopathy.

This clonotype was counted many times. The rearrangement uses TRBV2 and TRBJ2-3, with 8 bases aligning to TRBD2. This CDR3 is 14 amino acids long. Germline V gene lookup returns CDR1 SNHLY and CDR2 FYNNEI. V lost 7 bases, J lost 0 bases, and 3 bases stayed unmatched. The CDR3 protein is CASTTSASTDTQYF. In DNA form, the CDR3 reads TGTGCCAGCACGACTAGCGCCAGCACAGATACGCAGTATTTT.

V and J are TRBV11-1 and TRBJ2-7, with D tentatively TRBD2 (5 bases). The CDR3 spans 13 residues. V lost 8 bases, J lost 4 bases, and 15 bases lay in between. Germline V CDR1 and CDR2: SGHAT, FQDESV (reference sequence). The CDR3 DNA follows: TGTGCCAGCGGGTCCGGGATGGGTTACGAGCAGTACTTC. It yields the protein CASGSGMGYEQYF.

This clonotype turned up a few times. The chain uses TRBV2 and TRBJ1-5, with D uncertain. The germline CDR1 and CDR2 sequences are SNHLY and FYNNEI. The length of the CDR3 is 16 residues. V lost 6 bases, J lost 6 bases, and 21 bases lay in between. CDR3: CASSPLSLREGQPQHF. CDR3 coding DNA: TGTGCCAGCAGCCCACTTTCATTAAGGGAGGGTCAGCCCCAGCATTTT.

At least ten counts were recorded for this clonotype. The genes are TRBV7-6 and TRBJ2-4; tentatively, D is TRBD1 (5 bases). Germline CDR1 and CDR2: SGHVS and FNYEAQ. Deletions cut 2 bases from V and 1 base from J, with 12 bases between. This CDR3 comprises 16 residues. CDR3 residues: CASSLSFSGAKNIQYF. The CDR3 DNA is TGTGCCAGCAGCTTATCCTTCTCAGGGGCCAAAAACATTCAGTACTTC.

This clonotype occurred many times. The gene calls are TRBV6-6 and TRBJ2-7; D uncertain. The CDR3 is made up of 14 amino acids. Trimming removed 0 bases at V and 2 bases at J, with 8 bases between. The germline gives CDR1 MNHNY, CDR2 SVGAGI (reference sequence). The CDR3 sequence is CASSYSGPTYEQYF. CDR3 DNA sequence: TGTGCCAGCAGTTACTCGGGCCCGACCTACGAGCAGTACTTC.

The chain couples TRBV7-9 to TRBJ1-1; possibly TRBD1 for D (6 bases). The CDR3 is 12 residues long. CDR1 and CDR2 from the germline V gene are SEHNR and FQNEAQ (reference sequence). The V and J ends lost 3 bases and 10 bases respectively, with 12 bases between them. The CDR3 bases are TGTGCCAGCAGCTTGGTCGGCAGGGGAGCTTTCTTT. It translates to CASSLVGRGAFF.

This clonotype was observed many times. This chain uses TRBV6-1 with TRBJ1-1; a weak D match, TRBD1 (6 bases). CDR3 length: 18 amino acids. From germline, CDR1 is MNHNS and CDR2 SASEGT. The V end lost 6 bases, the J end lost 1 base, and 24 bases lay between the germline ends. This CDR3 reads CASSPNPGAGLKNTEAFF. Here the CDR3 DNA reads TGTGCCAGCAGCCCAAACCCAGGGGCGGGGCTAAAGAACACTGAAGCTTTCTTT.

This clonotype came up many times. V is TRBV6-2 or TRBV6-3 and J is TRBJ1-1; no clear D. The CDR3 extends over 14 amino acids. Germline CDR1 MNHEY, CDR2 SVGEGT. Trimming pared 2 bases from V and 2 bases from J, leaving 9 bases between. CDR3 protein: CASSYALTNTEAFF. CDR3 nucleotides: TGTGCCAGCAGTTACGCCTTAACCAACACTGAAGCTTTCTTT.

This clonotype has only a few counts. The CDR3 loop is CASSFDRGVRNEQFF. In DNA form, the CDR3 reads TGTGCCAGCAGCTTCGACAGGGGGGTGCGCAATGAGCAGTTCTTC. The gene calls are TRBV7-2 and TRBJ2-1, with 9 bases fitting TRBD1. In germline, CDR1 is SGHTA, CDR2 FQGNSA. J was trimmed by 6 bases and V by 3 bases; bases with no gene match: 6. The CDR3 spans 15 residues.

This clonotype was found many times. The rearrangement uses TRBV10-3 and TRBJ2-1; unclear D gene. Trimming cost V 0 bases and J 0 bases, with 9 bases left between them. The germline CDR1 and CDR2 sequences are ENHRY and SYGVKD. The CDR3 loop spans 16 amino acids. Here the CDR3 DNA reads TGTGCCATCAGTGAGTCCTCAAGTAGCTCCTACAATGAGCAGTTCTTC. It codes for CAISESSSSSYNEQFF.

This clonotype was detected many times. The chain is built from TRBV30 and TRBJ1-2; the D is unclear. This CDR3 has 12 amino acids. In germline, CDR1 is GTSNPN, CDR2 SVGIG (reference sequence). The germline V and J ends were trimmed by 1 base and 4 bases, with 7 bases remaining between them. The CDR3 sequence is CAWSGRPYGYTF. Here the CDR3 DNA reads TGTGCCTGGAGTGGCAGACCCTATGGCTACACCTTC.

This clonotype was observed a handful of times. The chain recombines TRBV9 with TRBJ1-2; D not resolved. This CDR3 is built from 16 residues. The V end lost 4 bases, the J end lost 0 bases, and 16 bases lay between the germline ends. Germline CDR1 SGDLS, CDR2 YYNGEE. As DNA, the CDR3 is TGTGCCAGCAGCCCTATGGGCGGAAACGCTAACTATGGCTACACCTTC. Translating it yields CASSPMGGNANYGYTF.

This clonotype showed up many times. The gene calls are TRBV7-2 and TRBJ2-3; D is unclear. The CDR3 consists of 13 residues. In germline, CDR1 is SGHTA, CDR2 FQGNSA. The V and J ends lost 6 bases and 8 bases respectively, with 15 bases between them. CDR3 in amino acids: CASRSPPESTQYF. CDR3 coding DNA: TGTGCCAGCAGGTCTCCGCCCGAGAGTACGCAGTATTTT. Combining the CDR3 with reference TRBV7-2 and TRBJ2-3 gives the whole variable domain GAGVSQSPSNKVTEKGKDVELRCDPISGHTALYWYRQSLGQGLEFLIYFQGNSAPDKSGLPSDRFSAERTGGSVSTLTIQRTQQEDSAVYLCASRSPPESTQYFGPGTRLTVL.

This clonotype was counted at least ten times. The chain combines TRBV28 with TRBJ2-7; the D is unclear. V was clipped by 4 bases and J by 3 bases, with 10 bases between them. The CDR3 covers 13 residues. CDR1 and CDR2 (germline): MDHEN, SYDVKM. Written as DNA, the CDR3 is TGTGCCAGCAGTTCCCCTAGTCGCTACGAGCAGTACTTC. Translated, it gives CASSSPSRYEQYF.

About this clonotype itself: Its ends do not fully match the called genes, so a read error is possible. The rearrangement joins TRBV28 to TRBJ2-7; 8 nucleotides match TRBD2. This CDR3 region has 13 residues. Germline CDR1 reads MDHEN; CDR2 reads SYDVKM. In nucleotides, the CDR3 is TGTACCAGCCGGGGGGGGCAGCCCTACGAGCAGTACTTC. Protein product: CTSRGGQPYEQYF.

The rearrangement joins TRBV27 to TRBJ1-2; maybe TRBD1 (6 bases). Germline V lookup: CDR1 MNHEY, CDR2 SMNVEV (reference sequence). V was trimmed by 3 bases and J by 0 bases, leaving 11 bases between them. This CDR3 has 15 residues. The CDR3 protein is CASSFWQGTNYGYTF. The CDR3 coding sequence is TGTGCCAGCAGTTTCTGGCAGGGGACTAACTATGGCTACACCTTC.

About this clonotype: An end of the junction does not agree with germline; a read error may underlie this. The rearrangement links TRBV11-1 to TRBJ1-3; maybe TRBD1 (5 bases). Germline CDR1 and CDR2: SGHAT and FQDESV (reference sequence). CDR3 length: 15 residues. The CDR3 loop is CVSSRTQVSGNTIYF. CDR3 in DNA: TGTGTCAGCAGCCGAACACAGGTCTCTGGAAACACCATATATTTT.

This sequence joins TRBV6-5 and TRBJ2-1; D not resolved. CDR3 size: 11 residues. Germline values: CDR1 MNHEY, CDR2 SVGAGI. V lost 2 bases, J lost 10 bases, and 6 bases lay in between. CDR3 loop: CASSYSLEQFF. DNA for the CDR3: TGTGCCAGCAGTTACAGTTTAGAGCAGTTCTTC.

The CDR3 here is CASSLRPGAYGYTF. CDR3 sequence (DNA): TGCGCCAGCAGCTTGAGACCAGGGGCCTATGGCTACACCTTC. The chain couples TRBV5-1 to TRBJ1-2; tentatively, D is TRBD1 (6 bases). Germline V CDR1 and CDR2: SGHRS, YFSETQ. With 1 base removed from V and 4 bases from J, the gap between germline ends came to 11 bases. The CDR3 is 14 residues long.

This clonotype was counted only a few times. The V and J genes are TRBV12-3 or TRBV12-4 and TRBJ1-4; possible D gene TRBD1, 5 bases. Trimming took off 3 bases at V and 7 bases at J, with 15 bases between the two ends. The CDR3 covers 15 residues. CDR3: CASSLLGGVSEKLFF. The CDR3 bases are TGTGCCAGCAGTTTGCTCGGGGGGGTTAGTGAAAAACTGTTTTTT.

Only a few counts were recorded for this clonotype. The CDR3 reads CSAGVSGYTF. The DNA for the CDR3 is TGCAGTGCTGGGGTTTCTGGCTACACCTTC. The chain carries TRBV20-1 and TRBJ1-2; no reliable D call. The CDR3 is made up of 10 amino acids. Germline V gene lookup returns CDR1 DFQATT and CDR2 SNEGSKA (reference sequence). Trimming shortened V by 5 bases and J by 7 bases, and 8 bases separated the two germline ends.

Many counts were recorded for this clonotype. CDR3 residues: CAWSVGGSYEQYF. The CDR3 region has the DNA TGTGCCTGGAGTGTAGGAGGGTCCTACGAGCAGTACTTC. The V call is TRBV30, the J call TRBJ2-7, with TRBD2 as a possible D gene (6 bases). Germline CDR1 and CDR2: GTSNPN and SVGIG (reference sequence). This CDR3 contains 13 residues. Trimming shortened V by 0 bases and J by 1 base, and 7 bases separated the two germline ends.

The chain combines TRBV7-9 with TRBJ2-7; no clear D gene. Germline V gene sequence: CDR1 SEHNR, CDR2 FQNEAQ (reference sequence). V was pared by 2 bases and J by 0 bases, with 8 bases between. The CDR3 has 14 amino acids. This chain's CDR3 is CASSLSYSSYEQYF. The CDR3 DNA reads as TGTGCCAGCAGCTTATCCTACAGCTCCTACGAGCAGTACTTC.

This clonotype showed up just a few times. The chain employs TRBV10-3 and TRBJ1-2; the D gene is possibly TRBD1 (5 bases). V dropped 6 bases and J dropped 3 bases, with 8 bases sitting between them. The CDR3 consists of 12 residues. CDR1 ENHRY and CDR2 SYGVKD come from the germline V gene. CDR3 DNA sequence: TGTGCCATCAGGGGGACTGACTATGGCTACACCTTC. This translates into CAIRGTDYGYTF.

Many counts were recorded for this clonotype. CDR3 DNA: TGTGCCAGCAGCTTACAAGGGCCAGGGGCCTACGAGCAGTACTTC. It encodes CASSLQGPGAYEQYF. V gene TRBV7-9 combines with J gene TRBJ2-7; TRBD1 is a possible D gene (6 bases). Trimming shortened V by 2 bases and J by 2 bases, and 13 bases separated the two germline ends. The length of the CDR3 is 15 residues. CDR1 and CDR2 (germline): SEHNR, FQNEAQ (reference sequence).

This clonotype was observed many times. The rearrangement links TRBV5-1 to TRBJ2-3, with D perhaps TRBD2 (6 bases). CDR3 size: 17 residues. V lost 0 bases and J 1 base, leaving 15 bases between the germline ends. Germline CDR1 is SGHRS and CDR2 is YFSETQ. The CDR3 sequence: CASSLVASERGTDTQYF. The CDR3 DNA sequence: TGCGCCAGCAGCTTGGTAGCTAGCGAAAGGGGCACAGATACGCAGTATTTT. The variable domain in full, completed from reference TRBV5-1 and TRBJ2-3, reads KAGVTQTPRYLIKTRGQQVTLSCSPISGHRSVSWYQQTPGQGLQFLFEYFSETQRNKGNFPGRFSGRQFSNSRSEMNVSTLELGDSALYLCASSLVASERGTDTQYFGPGTRLTVL.

This clonotype was seen many times. This chain uses TRBV2 with TRBJ1-1; D uncertain. Germline values: CDR1 SNHLY, CDR2 FYNNEI. Between the trimmed V and J ends, which lost 0 bases and 1 base, there was a span of 12 bases. CDR3 size: 16 residues. CDR3 loop: CASSEALSGGNTEAFF. CDR3 bases: TGTGCCAGCAGTGAAGCGCTTTCGGGAGGGAACACTGAAGCTTTCTTT.

Note on this clonotype: A read error may explain this, as a much larger clone is one base away. The rearrangement links TRBV10-3 to TRBJ1-1; TRBD1 matches at 8 bases. This CDR3 comprises 15 residues. V was clipped by 6 bases and J by 10 bases; unmatched bases: 16. In germline, CDR1 is ENHRY, CDR2 SYGVKD. The DNA for the CDR3 is TGTGCCATCAGCTATCAGGGGGCGGGGGTTGCTGGAGCTTTCTTT. This translates into CAISYQGAGVAGAFF.

This clonotype was counted at least ten times. The V gene is TRBV27, the J gene TRBJ2-7; 7 nucleotides match TRBD1. Germline V gene lookup returns CDR1 MNHEY and CDR2 SMNVEV (reference sequence). V shed 4 bases, J shed 3 bases, and the junction held 6 bases outside the gene matches. The CDR3 sequence is 14 residues long. Here the CDR3 DNA reads TGTGCCAGCAGTTCCGGGACAGCCTTCTACGAGCAGTACTTC. Its translation is CASSSGTAFYEQYF.